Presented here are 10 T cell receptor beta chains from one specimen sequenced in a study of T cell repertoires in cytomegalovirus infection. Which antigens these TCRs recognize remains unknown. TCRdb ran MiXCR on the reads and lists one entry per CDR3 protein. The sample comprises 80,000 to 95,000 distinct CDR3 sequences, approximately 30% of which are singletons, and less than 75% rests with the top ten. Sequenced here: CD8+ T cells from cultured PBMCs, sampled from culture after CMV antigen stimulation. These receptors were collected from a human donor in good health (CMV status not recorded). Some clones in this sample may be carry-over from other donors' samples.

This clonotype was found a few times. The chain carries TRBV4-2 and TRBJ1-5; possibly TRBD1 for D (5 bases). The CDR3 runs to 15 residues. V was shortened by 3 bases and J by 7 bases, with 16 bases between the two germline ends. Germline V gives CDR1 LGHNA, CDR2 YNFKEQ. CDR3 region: CASSQHRDLLQPQHF. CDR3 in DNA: TGTGCCAGCAGCCAGCACCGGGACCTTCTCCAGCCCCAGCATTTT.

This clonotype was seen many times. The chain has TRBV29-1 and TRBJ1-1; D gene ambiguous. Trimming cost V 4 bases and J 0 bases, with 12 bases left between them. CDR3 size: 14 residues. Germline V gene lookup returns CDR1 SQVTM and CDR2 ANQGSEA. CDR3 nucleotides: TGCAGCGTTGCGCGACCTGAGGTGAACACTGAAGCTTTCTTT. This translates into CSVARPEVNTEAFF.

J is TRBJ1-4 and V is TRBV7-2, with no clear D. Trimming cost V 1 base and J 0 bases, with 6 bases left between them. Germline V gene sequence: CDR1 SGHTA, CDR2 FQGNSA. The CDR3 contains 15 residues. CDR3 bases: TGTGCCAGCAGCTTAGTCCAAGCAACTAATGAAAAACTGTTTTTT. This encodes CASSLVQATNEKLFF.

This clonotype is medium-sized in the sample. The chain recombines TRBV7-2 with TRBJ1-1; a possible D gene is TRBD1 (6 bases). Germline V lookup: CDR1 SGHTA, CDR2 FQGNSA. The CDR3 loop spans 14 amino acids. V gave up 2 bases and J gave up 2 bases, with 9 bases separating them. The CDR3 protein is CASSLSQGNTEAFF. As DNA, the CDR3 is TGTGCCAGCAGCTTATCACAGGGAAACACTGAAGCTTTCTTT.

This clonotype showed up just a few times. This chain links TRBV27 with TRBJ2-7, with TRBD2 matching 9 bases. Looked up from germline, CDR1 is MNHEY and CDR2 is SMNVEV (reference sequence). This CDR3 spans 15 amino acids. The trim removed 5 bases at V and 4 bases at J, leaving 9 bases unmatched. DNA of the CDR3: TGTGCCAGCAGTGAATCGGGACTAGCTATTTACGAGCAGTACTTC. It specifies CASSESGLAIYEQYF.

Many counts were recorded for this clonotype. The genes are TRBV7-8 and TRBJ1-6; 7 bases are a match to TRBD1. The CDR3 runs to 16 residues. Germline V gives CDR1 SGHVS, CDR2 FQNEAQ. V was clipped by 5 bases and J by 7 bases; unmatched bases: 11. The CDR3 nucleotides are TGTGCCAGCAGCCTCTACAGGGGAGGGGCGAATTCACCCCTCCACTTT. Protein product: CASSLYRGGANSPLHF.

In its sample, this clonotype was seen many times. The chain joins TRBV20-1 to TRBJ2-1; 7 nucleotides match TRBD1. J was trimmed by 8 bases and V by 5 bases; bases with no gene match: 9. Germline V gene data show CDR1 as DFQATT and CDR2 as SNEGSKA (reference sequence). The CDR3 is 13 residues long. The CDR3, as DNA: TGCAGTGCTGGATGGGACCAGGGGGATGAGCAGTTCTTC. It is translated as CSAGWDQGDEQFF.

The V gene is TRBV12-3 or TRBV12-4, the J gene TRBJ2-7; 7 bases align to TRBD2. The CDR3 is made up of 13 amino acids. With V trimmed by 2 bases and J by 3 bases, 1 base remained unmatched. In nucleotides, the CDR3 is TGTGCCAGCAGTTTACGGGGGGACTACGAGCAGTACTTC. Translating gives CASSLRGDYEQYF.

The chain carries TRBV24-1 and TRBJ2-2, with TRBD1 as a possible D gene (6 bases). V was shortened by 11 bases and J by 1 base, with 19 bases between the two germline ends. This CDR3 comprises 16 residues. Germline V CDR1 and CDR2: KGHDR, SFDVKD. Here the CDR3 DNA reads TGTGCCATCAGCGATCCGGGACATATGAACACCGGGGAGCTGTTTTTT. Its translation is CAISDPGHMNTGELFF.

The CDR3: CASSLVAEGNYGYTF. The CDR3 bases are TGTGCCAGCAGCTTAGTGGCCGAGGGTAACTATGGCTACACCTTC. The chain carries TRBV7-9 and TRBJ1-2; no firm D call. The V and J ends lost 1 base and 1 base respectively, with 10 bases between them. CDR1 is SEHNR and CDR2 is FQNEAQ in the germline V gene (reference sequence). This CDR3 spans 15 amino acids.